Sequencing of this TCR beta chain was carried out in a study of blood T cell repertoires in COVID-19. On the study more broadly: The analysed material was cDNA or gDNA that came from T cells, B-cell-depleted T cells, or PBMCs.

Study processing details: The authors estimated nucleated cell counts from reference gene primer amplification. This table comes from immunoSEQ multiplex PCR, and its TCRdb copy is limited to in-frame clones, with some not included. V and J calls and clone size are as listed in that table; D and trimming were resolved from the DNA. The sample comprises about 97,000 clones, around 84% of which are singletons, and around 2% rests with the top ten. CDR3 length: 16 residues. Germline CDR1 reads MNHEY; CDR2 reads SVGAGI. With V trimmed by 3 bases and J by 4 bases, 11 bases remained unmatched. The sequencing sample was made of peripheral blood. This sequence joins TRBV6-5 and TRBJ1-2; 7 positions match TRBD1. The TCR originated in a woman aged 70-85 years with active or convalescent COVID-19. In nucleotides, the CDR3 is TGTGCCAGCAGTTATTTCGCGACAGGGATTTCCTATGGCTACACCTTC. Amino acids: CASSYFATGISYGYTF.